Listed below are T cell receptor beta chains from one sample, sequenced in a study of T cell responses to AZD1222 COVID-19 vaccine. Produced via immunoSEQ multiplex PCR; TCRdb's table is partial and in-frame only. The sample carries approximately 150,000 clones, approximately 92% recorded once. The source was peripheral blood, collected on day 0 of AZD1222 vaccination. These receptors were collected from an adult in good health. CDR3s include the opening cysteine and the closing phenylalanine or tryptophan. A D gene is named only where the DNA matches it firmly. Size is omitted from some rows. Given values are once, few, many or a class for expanded clones.

abundance,v_gene,d_gene,j_gene,len,CDR3aa,CDR3nt
NA,TRBV7-2,TRBD2,TRBJ2-7,14,CASSHGGLRYEQYF,TGTGCCAGCAGCCATGGGGGACTAAGGTACGAGCAGTACTTC
few,TRBV9,NA,TRBJ2-2,14,CASNRWANTGELFF,TGTGCCAGCAACAGGTGGGCGAACACCGGGGAGCTGTTTTTT
few,TRBV6-4,TRBD1,TRBJ1-1,13,CASKGQGDTEAFF,TGTGCCAGCAAAGGACAGGGGGACACTGAAGCTTTCTTT
NA,TRBV6-2/TRBV6-3,NA,TRBJ1-1,14,CASSPSVLLFAPFF,TGTGCCAGCAGCCCTTCGGTTCTACTCTTCGCACCATTCTTT
NA,TRBV6-5,NA,TRBJ1-4,14,CASSDDRSNEKLFF,TGTGCCAGCAGCGATGACAGGTCTAATGAAAAACTGTTTTTT
NA,TRBV4-1,NA,TRBJ2-7,13,CASSQNGLLEQYF,TGCGCCAGCAGCCAAAATGGACTCTTGGAGCAGTACTTC
NA,TRBV28,TRBD2,TRBJ2-7,15,CASSSLAGGAYEQYF,TGTGCCAGCAGTTCACTAGCGGGAGGGGCCTACGAGCAGTACTTC
NA,TRBV27,TRBD2,TRBJ2-7,15,CASARSLGGIYEQYF,TGTGCCAGCGCTAGATCATTGGGAGGGATCTACGAGCAGTACTTC
NA,TRBV2,TRBD1,TRBJ1-1,15,CASSWRQGMDTEAFF,TGTGCCAGCAGTTGGAGACAGGGGATGGACACTGAAGCTTTCTTT
NA,TRBV18,TRBD1,TRBJ2-3,15,CASSPGTGSRDTQYF,TGTGCCAGCTCACCAGGGACAGGGTCCAGGGATACGCAGTATTTT
NA,TRBV5-4,NA,TRBJ2-2,16,CASSLRSGANTGELFF,TGTGCCAGCAGCTTGAGATCGGGGGCGAACACCGGGGAGCTGTTTTTT
NA,TRBV7-9,NA,TRBJ2-1,13,CASSLVLAPEQFF,TGTGCCAGCAGCTTAGTATTAGCTCCGGAGCAGTTCTTC
NA,TRBV23-1,NA,TRBJ2-3,14,CAKSRASGTDTQYF,TGCGCTAAGTCCCGGGCATCAGGGACAGATACGCAGTATTTT
NA,TRBV15,TRBD1,TRBJ1-1,14,CATSRANRGPEAFF,TGTGCCACCAGCAGAGCGAACAGGGGCCCTGAAGCTTTCTTT
once,TRBV3-1/TRBV3-2,NA,TRBJ2-3,16,CASSSHYRGPTDTQYF,TGTGCCAGCAGCTCACACTACCGGGGCCCCACAGATACGCAGTATTTT
NA,TRBV2,NA,TRBJ1-2,17,CASSEIVRQAFYYGYTF,TGTGCCAGCAGTGAAATTGTTAGACAGGCCTTTTACTATGGCTACACCTTC
NA,TRBV4-2,NA,TRBJ1-4,14,CASSQKGTNEKLFF,TGTGCCAGCAGCCAGAAGGGGACTAATGAAAAACTGTTTTTT
NA,TRBV7-8,NA,TRBJ1-5,17,CASSPRRWQGRRQPQHF,TGTGCCAGCAGCCCCCGTCGGTGGCAGGGGAGACGTCAGCCCCAGCATTTT
NA,TRBV30,NA,TRBJ1-6,14,CAWSLGTPNSPLHF,TGTGCCTGGAGCCTGGGTACACCGAATTCACCCCTCCACTTT
NA,TRBV28,NA,TRBJ1-2,12,CASSSSSRGYTF,NA
NA,TRBV9,NA,TRBJ1-4,17,CASSVGVGNRAHEKLFF,TGTGCCAGCAGCGTAGGGGTGGGGAACAGGGCTCATGAAAAACTGTTTTTT
NA,TRBV20-1,NA,TRBJ1-4,11,CSAGQSEKLFF,TGCAGTGCTGGACAGAGTGAAAAACTGTTTTTT
NA,TRBV19,TRBD1,TRBJ2-7,14,CASSKTGANYEQYF,TGTGCCAGTAGTAAGACAGGGGCGAACTACGAGCAGTACTTC
NA,TRBV7-3,NA,TRBJ1-1,14,CASSLEGPGAEAFF,TGTGCCAGCAGCTTAGAGGGGCCAGGGGCTGAAGCTTTCTTT
NA,TRBV13,TRBD1,TRBJ1-4,14,CASRTGTEDEKLFF,TGTGCCAGCAGAACCGGGACAGAGGATGAAAAACTGTTTTTT
NA,TRBV18,TRBD1,TRBJ2-7,15,CASSPGTGGAYEQYF,TGTGCCAGCTCACCAGGGACAGGGGGCGCGTACGAGCAGTACTTC
NA,TRBV30,NA,TRBJ1-6,16,CAWSPRSGVLASPLHF,TGTGCCTGGAGTCCCCGGAGCGGGGTTTTAGCATCACCCCTCCACTTT
NA,TRBV30,NA,TRBJ1-5,14,CAWSKTAGNQPQHF,TGTGCCTGGAGTAAGACAGCGGGCAATCAGCCCCAGCATTTT
NA,TRBV5-1,NA,TRBJ2-5,13,CASSLRASETQYF,TGCGCCAGCAGCTTGCGAGCGAGCGAGACCCAGTACTTC
NA,TRBV5-1,NA,TRBJ1-1,14,CASSLGGMNTEAFF,TGCGCCAGCAGCTTGGGGGGGATGAACACTGAAGCTTTCTTT
NA,TRBV30,NA,TRBJ1-1,13,CAWSEGRLAEAFF,TGTGCCTGGAGTGAGGGGCGGTTGGCTGAAGCTTTCTTT
NA,TRBV10-3,NA,TRBJ2-5,12,CAISEWGETQYF,TGTGCCATCAGTGAATGGGGGGAGACCCAGTACTTC
NA,TRBV9,TRBD1,TRBJ1-1,13,CASSATGGTEAFF,TGTGCCAGCAGCGCAACAGGGGGCACTGAAGCTTTCTTT
NA,TRBV2,NA,TRBJ2-1,13,CASIQGGRNEQFF,TGTGCCAGCATCCAGGGGGGTAGGAATGAGCAGTTCTTC
NA,TRBV3-1/TRBV3-2,NA,TRBJ2-1,12,CASSFQANEQFF,TGTGCCAGCAGCTTTCAAGCCAATGAGCAGTTCTTC
few,TRBV11-2,NA,TRBJ2-7,12,CASSSGLLEQYF,TGTGCCAGCAGCTCCGGACTGCTCGAGCAGTACTTC